Below, 17 T cell receptor beta chains from the same sample are listed, as sequenced in a study of response to subunit inactivated influenza vaccine (dated by TCRdb to between 2017 and 2018). Library method: RT-PCR. The instrument given in TCRdb is Illumina HiSeq 2500. TCRdb reran the public reads through fastp at Q25 and MiXCR, keeping productive beta chains. Under each unique CDR3 protein, matching rows form one entry showing the most common genes and DNA. Across this sample there are around 200,000 distinct CDR3 sequences, with approximately 12% seen only once. The ten largest make up over 25% of the sample. This sample was also put to use in a study of T cells expressing NK-cell markers. That second report states: TCR beta cDNA libraries were prepared using 5'RACE template switching, which introduced a universal primer site and unique molecular identifiers.

Sequenced here: CD8+ T cells sorted from PBMCs, sampled 12 days after vaccination. The source is a man aged 50 or older who received an inactivated influenza vaccine. Donor details come from another sample of the same person, matched by shared clones.

This clonotype was seen once. The chain recombines TRBV10-3 with TRBJ2-1, with 8 bases fitting TRBD2. Germline CDR1 reads ENHRY; CDR2 reads SYGVKD. Trimming removed 3 bases from V and 7 bases from J; junction bases left unmatched: 11. The CDR3 totals 16 residues. CDR3 sequence reads: CAISDLREDLGNEQFF. CDR3 DNA sequence: TGTGCCATCAGTGATTTGCGGGAGGATTTGGGGAATGAGCAGTTCTTC.

Only a few counts were recorded for this clonotype. V and J are TRBV6-1 and TRBJ1-4; 9 bases are a match to TRBD1. V gave up 10 bases and J gave up 1 base; unmatched junction bases: 7. Germline CDR1 and CDR2: MNHNS and SASEGT. There are 15 residues in the CDR3. The DNA of the CDR3 is TGTGCCAACAGACAGGGGGTCTTAACTAATGAAAAACTGTTTTTT. This gives the protein CANRQGVLTNEKLFF.

This clonotype was seen many times. The chain joins TRBV12-3 or TRBV12-4 to TRBJ2-3; 9 bases match TRBD2. V lost 5 bases to trimming and J lost 6 bases; unmatched junction nucleotides: 12. The CDR3 extends over 16 amino acids. CDR3 nucleotide sequence: TGTGCCAGCAGTCCCCCTGGCGGGGGGGCCCCCGATACGCAGTATTTT. Amino acids: CASSPPGGGAPDTQYF.

This clonotype was picked up a small number of times. The chain's CDR3 is CASSLVRMGGTEAFF. CDR3 nucleotides: TGTGCCAGCAGCTTAGTTCGTATGGGGGGCACTGAAGCTTTCTTT. The chain joins TRBV7-9 to TRBJ1-1; TRBD1 is a possible D gene (5 bases). Trimming cost V 1 base and J 4 bases, with 13 bases left between them. The germline CDR1 and CDR2 sequences are SEHNR and FQNEAQ (reference sequence). The CDR3 runs to 15 residues. The complete variable domain, with remaining parts taken from reference TRBV7-9 and TRBJ1-1, reads DTGVSQNPRHKITKRGQNVTFRCDPISEHNRLYWYRQTLGQGPEFLTYFQNEAQLEKSRLLSDRFSAERPKGSFSTLEIQRTEQGDSAMYLCASSLVRMGGTEAFFGQGTRLTVV.

The chain has TRBV2 and TRBJ2-1, with TRBD2 matching over 10 bases. This CDR3 has 16 residues. Trimming removed 6 bases from V and 0 bases from J; junction bases left unmatched: 5. CDR1 SNHLY and CDR2 FYNNEI come from the germline V gene. In DNA, the CDR3 is TGTGCCAGCAGGGGTCTAGCGGGGGTCTCCTACAATGAGCAGTTCTTC. Encoded protein: CASRGLAGVSYNEQFF. Filled out from reference TRBV2 and TRBJ2-1, the complete variable domain reads EPEVTQTPSHQVTQMGQEVILRCVPISNHLYFYWYRQILGQKVEFLVSFYNNEISEKSEIFDDQFSVERPDGSNFTLKIRSTKLEDSAMYFCASRGLAGVSYNEQFFGPGTRLTVL.

J is TRBJ2-7 and V is TRBV2, with 11 nucleotides matching TRBD2. Germline values: CDR1 SNHLY, CDR2 FYNNEI. V shed 4 bases, J shed 0 bases, and the junction held 2 bases outside the gene matches. The CDR3 runs to 15 residues. CDR3 protein: CASSGTSGPSYEQYF. The CDR3 DNA follows: TGTGCCAGCAGTGGGACTAGCGGGCCCTCCTACGAGCAGTACTTC. Looking up the rest from reference TRBV2 and TRBJ2-7 gives the full variable domain: EPEVTQTPSHQVTQMGQEVILRCVPISNHLYFYWYRQILGQKVEFLVSFYNNEISEKSEIFDDQFSVERPDGSNFTLKIRSTKLEDSAMYFCASSGTSGPSYEQYFGPGTRLTVT.

This clonotype was seen more than once but under ten times. The gene calls are TRBV7-9 and TRBJ2-1, with TRBD2 identical over 8 bases. The CDR3 runs 15 residues. Germline loops: CDR1 SEHNR, CDR2 FQNEAQ (reference sequence). The J segment lost 2 bases and the V segment lost 3 bases, leaving 3 bases of the junction unmatched. The CDR3 DNA reads TGTGCCAGCAGCTTCAGCGGGAGCGCCTACAATGAGCAGTTCTTC. Translation gives CASSFSGSAYNEQFF.

This chain connects TRBV7-8 to TRBJ2-7; D is perhaps TRBD2 (6 bases). This CDR3 has 15 residues. V was clipped by 5 bases and J by 0 bases, with 14 bases between them. Germline-derived CDR1 and CDR2 are SGHVS and FQNEAQ. CDR3 DNA sequence: TGTGCCAGCAGCCCTAGCGTAGGTTTCTCCTACGAGCAGTACTTC. As protein: CASSPSVGFSYEQYF.

The table lists this clonotype with many counts. The V gene is TRBV29-1, the J gene TRBJ2-7; D gene uncertain. There are 12 residues in the CDR3. V lost 6 bases to trimming and J lost 5 bases, with 14 bases between them. Germline V gene lookup returns CDR1 SQVTM and CDR2 ANQGSEA. In DNA form, the CDR3 reads TGCAGCGTCCTAGTAGGGTCCAACGAGCAGTACTTC. It specifies CSVLVGSNEQYF.

The sample holds a few counts of this clonotype. It is unclear where the CDR3 begins or ends on the DNA, so no DNA is shown, and the CDR3 is as TCRdb lists it. The chain combines TRBV12-3 or TRBV12-4 with TRBJ2-5. The CDR3 is 14 residues long, counting both termini. CDR3 loop: CASSSSSREETQYF.

This clonotype has ten or more counts. V usage is TRBV9 and J usage is TRBJ2-1, with 7 bases fitting TRBD1. The junction had 3 bases not matched to a gene; V was cut back by 0 bases and J by 12 bases. The CDR3 contains 12 residues. Germline V gene data show CDR1 as SGDLS and CDR2 as YYNGEE. CDR3 sequence: CASSVEGAPQFF. CDR3 sequence (DNA): TGTGCCAGCAGCGTAGAGGGGGCCCCGCAGTTCTTC.

This clonotype has more than one count but fewer than ten. This chain uses TRBV28 with TRBJ2-3; D is possibly TRBD1 (6 bases). V shed 5 bases and J shed 4 bases, with 13 bases lying between them. This CDR3 has 14 residues. Germline CDR1 is MDHEN and CDR2 is SYDVKM. The CDR3 sequence: CASSPRTVPDTQYF. The CDR3 DNA sequence: TGTGCCAGCAGTCCCCGGACAGTCCCAGATACGCAGTATTTT.

The CDR3 reads CASSAGQVYQPQHF. The CDR3 bases are TGTGCCAGCAGCGCCGGACAGGTGTATCAGCCCCAGCATTTT. The chain combines TRBV9 with TRBJ1-5; 7 bases match TRBD1. With 3 bases clipped from V and 5 bases from J, the junction kept 5 bases outside the gene matches. CDR1 SGDLS and CDR2 YYNGEE come from the germline V gene. The CDR3 is 14 amino acids.

The table lists this clonotype with a few counts. This chain connects TRBV14 to TRBJ2-2; maybe TRBD2 (5 bases). Germline CDR1 is SGHDN and CDR2 is FVKESK. V was cut by 4 bases and J by 5 bases, with 11 bases left in between. The CDR3 has 14 residues. This CDR3 reads CASSPLGETGELFF. The DNA for the CDR3 is TGTGCCAGCAGCCCCCTCGGGGAGACCGGGGAGCTGTTTTTT.

In this sample, this clonotype turned up a few times. The chain recombines TRBV6-5 with TRBJ2-5, with D perhaps being TRBD1 or TRBD2 (5 bases each). CDR1 is MNHEY, CDR2 SVGAGI, per germline. Trimming took 4 bases from V and 4 from J, leaving 16 bases between them. The CDR3 has 15 amino acids. The CDR3 DNA follows: TGTGCCAGCAGTTCGTGGACCGCCGGGGCAGAGACCCAGTACTTC. Amino acids: CASSSWTAGAETQYF.

This clonotype came up a few times. The chain carries TRBV6-1 and TRBJ1-2; the D gene is possibly TRBD1 (5 bases). V gave up 6 bases and J gave up 3 bases, with 11 bases separating them. Germline CDR1 is MNHNS and CDR2 is SASEGT. The CDR3 is 13 amino acids. The CDR3 loop reads CASRTTDDYGYTF. The CDR3 nucleotides are TGTGCCAGCAGAACGACAGACGACTATGGCTACACCTTC.

This clonotype was recorded a few times. The rearrangement links TRBV14 to TRBJ2-1; 10 bases map to TRBD2. Losses at the gene ends were 0 bases for V and 4 bases for J; bases not matched to a gene: 9. This CDR3 region has 18 residues. CDR1 SGHDN and CDR2 FVKESK come from the germline V gene. Here the CDR3 reads CASSQDLGRGLAYNEQFF. CDR3 in DNA: TGTGCCAGCAGCCAAGATCTGGGTAGGGGACTAGCGTACAATGAGCAGTTCTTC. The full variable domain, with the rest looked up from reference TRBV14 and TRBJ2-1, is EAGVTQFPSHSVIEKGQTVTLRCDPISGHDNLYWYRRVMGKEIKFLLHFVKESKQDESGMPNNRFLAERTGGTYSTLKVQPAELEDSGVYFCASSQDLGRGLAYNEQFFGPGTRLTVL.